The following is a T cell receptor beta chain sequence with its context. The sample is drawn from a study of blood T cell repertoires in COVID-19. The assay was immunoSEQ multiplex PCR, and TCRdb's table has in-frame clones only and misses some. The sample lists 65,000 to 85,000 clones; 75% to 90% were seen once. V lost 2 bases to trimming and J lost 3 bases, with 24 bases between them. Looked up from germline, CDR1 is SGHRS and CDR2 is YFSETQ. The CDR3 extends over 19 amino acids. The source of this sequence is a human donor in a cohort sampled during active COVID-19. The J gene is TRBJ2-1, the V gene TRBV5-1; D is perhaps TRBD2 (5 bases). Sequencing input: peripheral blood. As DNA, the CDR3 is TGCGCCAGCAGCTTTCTTCCCTCCGCTAGCACGGGCGGCTACAATGAGCAGTTCTTC. It is translated as CASSFLPSASTGGYNEQFF.